Following are 2 T cell receptor beta chains from one sample sequenced in a study of OX40 agonist ivuxolimab in advanced cancers. Method: immunoSEQ multiplex PCR; TCRdb's copy keeps in-frame clones and lacks some. This sample has tens of thousands of clones; 89% occur once, and the top ten carry approximately 10%. This material consisted of CD4+ or CD8+ T cells sorted from blood, taken in a trial of the OX40 agonist ivuxolimab. These receptors were collected from an adult with an advanced solid tumor such as melanoma, head and neck, liver or kidney cancer.

The chain is built from TRBV2 and TRBJ1-3; the D gene is possibly TRBD1 (6 bases). Trimming shortened V by 10 bases and J by 3 bases, and 16 bases separated the two germline ends. Germline V gives CDR1 SNHLY, CDR2 FYNNEI. The CDR3 is 14 amino acids. CDR3 DNA: TGTGCCACCCCAGGGGCTACGGATGGAAACACCATATATTTT. This translates into CATPGATDGNTIYF.

This rearrangement joins TRBV7-9 to TRBJ2-1; TRBD1 matches at 7 bases. This CDR3 has 17 residues. V lost 1 base and J lost 8; bases outside the gene matches: 14. Germline V CDR1 and CDR2: SEHNR, FQNEAQ (reference sequence). DNA for the CDR3: TGTGCCAGCAGCTTAGGGGTAGATAGTACAGGGGATCATGAGCAGTTCTTC. Translation gives CASSLGVDSTGDHEQFF.